This T cell receptor (beta chain) was profiled in a study of T cells in localized non-small cell lung cancer (dated by TCRdb to about 2020). About the full investigation: The study analyzed T cell repertoires of around 250 early-stage NSCLC patients, comparing tumors and uninvolved tumor-adjacent lungs. The cohort consisted of around 250 treatment-naive NSCLC patients whose localized lung tumors had been resected. NSCLC patients had a mean age of around 66 years, and more than 120 were male and around 99 female.

At diagnosis, peripheral blood, uninvolved tumor-adjacent lung and tumor were collected and stored as a combination of fresh-frozen and FFPE material. Blood samples were analyzed as peripheral blood mononuclear cells for TCR repertoire profiling. The immunoSEQ Assay was used to sequence TCR beta CDR3 regions from DNA. The original pipeline was this. T cell density was computed as TCR beta template counts normalized to usable DNA estimated by amplifying housekeeping genes. Richness was estimated with the preseqR package, extrapolating to 400,000 templates for PBMC samples and 120,000 templates for tissue samples. Clonality was defined by subtracting Pielou's evenness from one. Differential abundance testing on productive amino-acid clonotypes, with a minimum total count of 5 and an alpha of 0.1, was used to identify tissue-enriched TCRs. The Jaccard Index and the Morisita Overlap Index were used to measure how much the repertoires overlapped between compartments. GLIPH clustered TCR beta CDR3s with public tetramer-defined viral CDR3s; viral motifs required at least three viral sequences plus V-gene enrichment. TCRdb took this table from immuneACCESS and kept in-frame rearrangements with V and J called. Such tables lack part of the clones; where checked against another copy, unresolved V genes explain under half of the gap, and the rest is unexplained. That table is the source of V, J and clone size, and D and trimming were worked out from the DNA. In this sample the table shows about 41,000 clones, 85% to 90% of which occur a single time. Roughly 2.6% of the sample lies in the top ten.

General study outcomes and caveats: Because multi-region sequencing of the tumors was not done, intratumor heterogeneity could not be ruled out. Higher blood T cell density associated with longer overall survival, while higher adjacent-lung clonality associated with shorter survival. A median of around 57 of the top 100 tumor clones turned up in the paired uninvolved adjacent lung, and 25 to 35 of those clones also ranked among the top 100 of that same adjacent lung. Uninvolved tumor-adjacent lung showed the highest T cell clonality, higher than tumor, which suggests more focused antigenic responses in the uninvolved tumor-adjacent lung. Because the study design was exploratory, TCR variables were selected using unadjusted p-values without false-discovery rate correction.

With respect to this clone: Its antigen has not been determined. No qualities accompany the bases; no much larger clone lies one base away.

Including cysteine and phenylalanine, the CDR3 has 13 amino acids. Only the CDR3 DNA stays, 39 bases, in frame from base 1. The CDR1 and CDR2 encoded by the germline V gene are MNHEY and SVGAGI. Trimming leaves V shorter by 4 bases and J shorter by 6 bases, with the junction holding 6 bases beyond the gene matches. This specimen was peripheral blood, taken before any cancer treatment. The clonotype originates from a female donor over 55 with stage I squamous cell lung carcinoma. The sequence links TRBV6-5 to TRBJ2-7, and 7 bases in between align with TRBD2. CDR3 protein: CASSFNPSGEQYF. The DNA reads as follows: TGTGCCAGCAGTTTCAACCCTAGCGGCGAGCAGTACTTC.